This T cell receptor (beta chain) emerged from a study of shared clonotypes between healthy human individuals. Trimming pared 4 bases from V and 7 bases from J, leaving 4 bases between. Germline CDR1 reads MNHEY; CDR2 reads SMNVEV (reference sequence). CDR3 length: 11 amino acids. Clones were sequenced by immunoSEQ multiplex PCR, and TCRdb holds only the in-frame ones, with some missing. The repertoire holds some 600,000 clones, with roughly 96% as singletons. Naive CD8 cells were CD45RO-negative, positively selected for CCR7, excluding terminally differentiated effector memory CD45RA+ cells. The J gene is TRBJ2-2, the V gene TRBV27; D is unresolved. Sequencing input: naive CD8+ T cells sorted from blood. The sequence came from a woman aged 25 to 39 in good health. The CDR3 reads CASSYDGELFF. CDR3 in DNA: TGTGCCAGCAGTTATGACGGGGAGCTGTTTTTT.